The rows below give T cell receptor beta chains drawn from one sample of a study of blood T cell repertoires in COVID-19. The protocol was immunoSEQ multiplex PCR, while the TCRdb copy is restricted to in-frame clones and leaves out a portion. The sample includes roughly 380,000 clones, approximately 87% of them seen just once. Sequenced: PBMCs or T cells enriched from blood (not recorded which). The receptors come from a young man who had recovered from COVID-19. The CDR3 runs from the conserved cysteine through the conserved F or W. The D gene is left open where the match is weak. Part of the rows lack a size; the others show once, few, many or a class for expanded clones.

V gene	clone size	CDR3 length	D gene	J gene	CDR3 DNA	CDR3 protein
TRBV12-3/TRBV12-4	.	13	.	TRBJ2-5	TGTGCCAGCAGTTTCAACAGGGCGGAGACCCAGTACTTC	CASSFNRAETQYF
TRBV9	.	16	TRBD1	TRBJ2-2	TGTGCCAGCAGCGCGACGACAGGGGCTGGCACCGGGGAGCTGTTTTTT	CASSATTGAGTGELFF
TRBV27	.	14	.	TRBJ1-1	TGTGCCAGCAGTTCGGGAAGGGTGGGCACTGAAGCTTTCTTT	CASSSGRVGTEAFF
TRBV5-1	.	15	TRBD2	TRBJ2-7	TGCGCCAGCAGCCCTCGGGGGGGAAGCTCCTACGAGCAGTACTTC	CASSPRGGSSYEQYF
TRBV6-6	.	14	TRBD1	TRBJ2-1	TGTGCCAGCAGCCGGGGACAGTTTATTGCTGAGCAGTTCTTC	CASSRGQFIAEQFF
TRBV19	once	14	.	TRBJ1-2	TGTGCCAGTAGATCCCAGGGGAAGGACTATGGCTACACCTTC	CASRSQGKDYGYTF
TRBV6-1	.	17	TRBD1	TRBJ2-5	TGTGCCAGCAGTGAAGTTACGGCGACAGGGGATCCAGAGACCCAGTACTTC	CASSEVTATGDPETQYF
TRBV5-1	.	14	.	TRBJ1-6	TGCGCCAGCAGCTTGACAGGGATCAATTCACCCCTCCACTTT	CASSLTGINSPLHF
TRBV9	.	15	.	TRBJ1-1	TGTGCCAGCAAGACAGTGCCTGAAGGGAACACTGAAGCTTTCTTT	CASKTVPEGNTEAFF
TRBV7-8	.	14	TRBD1	TRBJ1-1	TGTGCCAGCAGCGCCGGGACAGAGAACACTGAAGCTTTCTTT	CASSAGTENTEAFF
TRBV9	.	15	TRBD1	TRBJ1-1	TGTGCCAGCAGCACCGAGACAGGGAAGAACACTGAAGCTTTCTTT	CASSTETGKNTEAFF
TRBV4-3	once	14	.	TRBJ1-5	TGCGCCAGCAGCCTCCACATATCAGCGCAGCCCCAGCATTTT	CASSLHISAQPQHF
TRBV6-2/TRBV6-3	.	13	.	TRBJ1-5	TGTGCCAGCAGCCCCCAGGGGAATCAGCCCCAGCATTTT	CASSPQGNQPQHF
TRBV9	.	14	.	TRBJ2-2	TGTGCCAGCAGAAAACAGTTTAACACCGGGGAGCTGTTTTTT	CASRKQFNTGELFF
TRBV3-1/TRBV3-2	.	13	.	TRBJ1-2	TGTGCCAGCAGCCTAACAGGGCCCTATGGCTACACCTTC	CASSLTGPYGYTF
TRBV30	.	12	.	TRBJ2-3	TGTGCCTGGGGCCTCACAACAGATACGCAGTATTTT	CAWGLTTDTQYF
TRBV14	few	13	TRBD1	TRBJ2-7	TGTGCCAGCAGCCGGGACAGGGGTCGGGAGCAGTACTTC	CASSRDRGREQYF
TRBV6-5	.	14	.	TRBJ1-2	TGTGCCAGCACCCCCGGGGGAAGAAGCTATGGCTACACCTTC	CASTPGGRSYGYTF
TRBV7-6	.	15	TRBD1	TRBJ2-2	TGTGCCAGCAGCTTGCAGGGGGCCGACACCGGGGAGCTGTTTTTT	CASSLQGADTGELFF
TRBV21-1	.	15	.	TRBJ2-7	TGTGCCAGCACCTCCGGACAGACCATTTCCTACGAGCAGTACTTC	CASTSGQTISYEQYF
TRBV19	.	16	TRBD2	TRBJ2-5	TGTGCCAGTAGTATAGGAAGTAGCGGGAGGCAAGAGACCCAGTACTTC	CASSIGSSGRQETQYF
TRBV3-1/TRBV3-2	.	14	TRBD2	TRBJ2-5	TGTGCCAGCAGCCACCTAGCGGGTCGAGAGACCCAGTACTTC	CASSHLAGRETQYF
TRBV19	.	17	.	TRBJ1-5	TGTGCCAGTAGTATAGACACCGCCGGAGCCGGCAATCAGCCCCAGCATTTT	CASSIDTAGAGNQPQHF
TRBV3-1/TRBV3-2	.	13	.	TRBJ1-4	TGTGCCAGCAGCCAAGCTACGGGGGAAAAACTGTTTTTT	CASSQATGEKLFF
TRBV5-4	.	15	TRBD1	TRBJ2-3	TGTGCCAGCAGCTCTGACAGGGGGCGCCCCGATACGCAGTATTTT	CASSSDRGRPDTQYF
TRBV11-2	.	17	TRBD1	TRBJ2-1	TGTGCCAGCAGCTTAGGATTCGGACAGGGGGCGTTAGATGAGCAGTTCTTC	CASSLGFGQGALDEQFF
TRBV2	once	15	.	TRBJ1-5	TGTGCCAGCAGTGAATTTCCGGAGGGGAATCAGCCCCAGCATTTT	CASSEFPEGNQPQHF
TRBV9	.	15	TRBD1	TRBJ1-2	TGTGCCAGCAGCCCAATAACTGGACAGGGGGTAGGCTACACCTTC	CASSPITGQGVGYTF
TRBV4-1	many	15	TRBD2	TRBJ2-3	TGCGCCAGCAGCCAAGACAGCGGGGGGGGTGATACGCAGTATTTT	CASSQDSGGGDTQYF
TRBV29-1	.	13	.	TRBJ1-2	TGCAGCGTTGGGCAGGGGACTAACTATGGCTACACCTTC	CSVGQGTNYGYTF
TRBV5-4	.	14	.	TRBJ1-1	TGTGCCAGCAAACCTACAGGGATAGCCACTGAAGCTTTCTTT	CASKPTGIATEAFF
TRBV7-9	.	18	TRBD2	TRBJ2-1	TGTGCCAGCAGCCCCCAAACCCCGACTAGCGGGGGCTACAATGAGCAGTTCTTC	CASSPQTPTSGGYNEQFF
TRBV18	.	14	.	TRBJ1-5	TGTGCCAGCTCACCCCTCGGGACTGAGATGCCCCAGCATTTT	CASSPLGTEMPQHF
TRBV15	.	16	TRBD1	TRBJ2-7	TGTGCCACCAGCAGAGATTCCACAGGGGGAAGGTACGAGCAGTACTTC	CATSRDSTGGRYEQYF
TRBV10-3	once	13	.	TRBJ2-7	TGTGCCATCAGTCAAGGGGATTCCTACGAGCAGTACTTC	CAISQGDSYEQYF
TRBV10-2	.	15	.	TRBJ1-2	TGCGCCAGCAGTGAGTCGGGAGGGGCATCCTATGGCTACACCTTC	CASSESGGASYGYTF
TRBV5-5	.	14	.	TRBJ2-1	TGTGCCAGCAGCTTGGGACAGGCCCTCGGTGAGCAGTTCTTC	CASSLGQALGEQFF
TRBV9	.	14	TRBD2	TRBJ2-4	TGTGCCAGCAGCGGGACTAGCGGTAAAAACATTCAGTACTTC	CASSGTSGKNIQYF
TRBV27	.	16	.	TRBJ1-1	TGTGCCAGCATTGACTTTCCGGGACACAAGAACACTGAAGCTTTCTTT	CASIDFPGHKNTEAFF
TRBV9	.	14	.	TRBJ1-4	TGTGCCAGCAGCCCGCGAGGGTCTAATGAAAAACTGTTTTTT	CASSPRGSNEKLFF
TRBV7-9	.	17	TRBD2	TRBJ2-5	TGTGCCAGCAGCGCCGCGCTAGCGGGGGCTTACCAAGAGACCCAGTACTTC	CASSAALAGAYQETQYF